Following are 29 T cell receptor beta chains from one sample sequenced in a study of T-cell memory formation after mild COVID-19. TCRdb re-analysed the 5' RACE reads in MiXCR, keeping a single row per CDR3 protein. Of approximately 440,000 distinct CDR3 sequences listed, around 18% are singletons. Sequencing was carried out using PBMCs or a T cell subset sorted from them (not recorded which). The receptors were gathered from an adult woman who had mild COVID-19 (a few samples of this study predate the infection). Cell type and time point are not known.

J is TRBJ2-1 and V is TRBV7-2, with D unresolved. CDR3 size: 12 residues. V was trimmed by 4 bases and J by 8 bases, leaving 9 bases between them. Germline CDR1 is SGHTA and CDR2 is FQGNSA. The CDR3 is CASSSSGYEQFF. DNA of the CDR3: TGTGCCAGCAGCTCCTCGGGCTATGAGCAGTTCTTC.

CDR3: CASSQNTPGREQFF. The CDR3 DNA reads TGTGCCAGCAGCCAAAATACTCCAGGGAGGGAGCAGTTCTTC. This chain connects TRBV4-2 to TRBJ2-1, with D perhaps TRBD2 (6 bases). Looked up from germline, CDR1 is LGHNA and CDR2 is YNFKEQ. The CDR3 is 14 residues long. The V and J ends lost 2 bases and 10 bases respectively, with 15 bases between them.

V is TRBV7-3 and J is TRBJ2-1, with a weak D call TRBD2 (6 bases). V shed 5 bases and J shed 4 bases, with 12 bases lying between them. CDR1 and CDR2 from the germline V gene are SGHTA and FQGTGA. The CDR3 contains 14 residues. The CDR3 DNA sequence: TGTGCCAGCAGCCCCCGACTAGGGTACAATGAGCAGTTCTTC. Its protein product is CASSPRLGYNEQFF.

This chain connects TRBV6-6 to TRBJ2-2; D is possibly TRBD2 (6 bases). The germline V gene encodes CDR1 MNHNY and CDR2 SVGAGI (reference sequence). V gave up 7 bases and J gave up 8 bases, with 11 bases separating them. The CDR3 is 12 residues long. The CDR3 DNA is TGTGCCAGCATTGGGAGGTTTGGGGAGCTGTTTTTT. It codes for CASIGRFGELFF.

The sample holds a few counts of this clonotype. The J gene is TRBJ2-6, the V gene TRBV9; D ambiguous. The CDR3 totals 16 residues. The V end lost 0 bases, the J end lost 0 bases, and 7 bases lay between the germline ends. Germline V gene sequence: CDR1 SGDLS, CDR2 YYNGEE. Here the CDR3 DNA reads TGTGCCAGCAGCGTAGCACTGTTCTCTGGGGCCAACGTCCTGACTTTC. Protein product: CASSVALFSGANVLTF.

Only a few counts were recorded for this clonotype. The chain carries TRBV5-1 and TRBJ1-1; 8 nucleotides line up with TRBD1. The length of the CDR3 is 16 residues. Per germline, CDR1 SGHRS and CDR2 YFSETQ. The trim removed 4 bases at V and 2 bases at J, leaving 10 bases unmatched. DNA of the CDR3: TGCGCCAGCAGCCCGTCCCAGGGGGCAGCCAACACTGAAGCTTTCTTT. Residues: CASSPSQGAANTEAFF. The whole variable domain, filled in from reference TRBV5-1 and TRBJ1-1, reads KAGVTQTPRYLIKTRGQQVTLSCSPISGHRSVSWYQQTPGQGLQFLFEYFSETQRNKGNFPGRFSGRQFSNSRSEMNVSTLELGDSALYLCASSPSQGAANTEAFFGQGTRLTVV.

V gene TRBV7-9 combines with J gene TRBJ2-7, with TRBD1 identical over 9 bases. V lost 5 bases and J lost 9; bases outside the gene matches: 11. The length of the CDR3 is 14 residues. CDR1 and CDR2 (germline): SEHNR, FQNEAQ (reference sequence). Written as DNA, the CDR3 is TGTGCCAGCAGCCGCCGGGACAGGGCCTATGGGCAGTACTTC. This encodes CASSRRDRAYGQYF. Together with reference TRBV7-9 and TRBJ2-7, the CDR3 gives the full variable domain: DTGVSQNPRHKITKRGQNVTFRCDPISEHNRLYWYRQTLGQGPEFLTYFQNEAQLEKSRLLSDRFSAERPKGSFSTLEIQRTEQGDSAMYLCASSRRDRAYGQYFGPGTRLTVT.

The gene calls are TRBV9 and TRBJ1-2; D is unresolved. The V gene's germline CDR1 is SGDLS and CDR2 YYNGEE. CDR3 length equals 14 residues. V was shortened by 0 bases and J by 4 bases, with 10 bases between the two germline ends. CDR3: CASSVALGGYGYTF. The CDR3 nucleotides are TGTGCCAGCAGCGTAGCTTTGGGAGGCTATGGCTACACCTTC.

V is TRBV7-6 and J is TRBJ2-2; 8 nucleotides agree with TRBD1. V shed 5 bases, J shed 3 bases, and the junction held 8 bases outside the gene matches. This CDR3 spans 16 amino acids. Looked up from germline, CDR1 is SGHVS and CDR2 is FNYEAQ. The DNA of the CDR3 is TGTGCCAGCAGCCAACCAGGGGGCAGTGACACCGGGGAGCTGTTTTTT. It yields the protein CASSQPGGSDTGELFF.

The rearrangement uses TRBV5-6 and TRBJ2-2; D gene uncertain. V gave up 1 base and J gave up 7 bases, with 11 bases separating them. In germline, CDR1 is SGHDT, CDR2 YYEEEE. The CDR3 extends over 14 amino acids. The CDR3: CASSLNPGVGELFF. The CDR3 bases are TGTGCCAGCAGCTTGAATCCCGGTGTCGGGGAGCTGTTTTTT.

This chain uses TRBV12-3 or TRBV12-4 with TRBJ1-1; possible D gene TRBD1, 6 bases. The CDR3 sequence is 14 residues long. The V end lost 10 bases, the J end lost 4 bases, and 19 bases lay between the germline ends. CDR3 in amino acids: CATSRSGARTEAFF. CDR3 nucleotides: TGTGCCACGTCGCGGTCGGGGGCCCGCACTGAAGCTTTCTTT.

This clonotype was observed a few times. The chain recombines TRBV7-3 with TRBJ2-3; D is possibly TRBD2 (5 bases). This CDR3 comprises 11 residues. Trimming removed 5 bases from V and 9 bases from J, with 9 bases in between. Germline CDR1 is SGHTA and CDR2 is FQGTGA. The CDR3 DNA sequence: TGTGCCAGCAGCCCCCCGGGGACGCAGTATTTT. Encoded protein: CASSPPGTQYF.

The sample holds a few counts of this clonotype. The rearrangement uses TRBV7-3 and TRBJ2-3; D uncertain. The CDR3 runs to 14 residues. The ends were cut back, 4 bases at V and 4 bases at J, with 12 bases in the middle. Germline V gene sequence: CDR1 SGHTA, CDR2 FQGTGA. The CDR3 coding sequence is TGTGCCAGCAGCTGGGCCCAAAGGGCAGATACGCAGTATTTT. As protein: CASSWAQRADTQYF.

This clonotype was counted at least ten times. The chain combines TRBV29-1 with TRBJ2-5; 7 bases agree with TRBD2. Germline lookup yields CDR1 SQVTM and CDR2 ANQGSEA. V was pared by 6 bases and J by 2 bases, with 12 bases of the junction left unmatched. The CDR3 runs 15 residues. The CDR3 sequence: CSVAGTTISQETQYF. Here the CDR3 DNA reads TGCAGCGTCGCCGGGACTACAATTAGTCAAGAGACCCAGTACTTC. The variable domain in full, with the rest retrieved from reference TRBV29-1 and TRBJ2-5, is SAVISQKPSRDICQRGTSLTIQCQVDSQVTMMFWYRQQPGQSLTLIATANQGSEATYESGFVIDKFPISRPNLTFSTLTVSNMSPEDSSIYLCSVAGTTISQETQYFGPGTRLLVL.

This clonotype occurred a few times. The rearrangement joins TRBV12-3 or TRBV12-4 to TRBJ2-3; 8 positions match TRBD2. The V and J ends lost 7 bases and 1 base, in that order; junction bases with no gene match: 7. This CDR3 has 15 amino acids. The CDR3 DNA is TGTGCCAGCAACCCCGGGGGGGGACGCACAGATACGCAGTATTTT. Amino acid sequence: CASNPGGGRTDTQYF.

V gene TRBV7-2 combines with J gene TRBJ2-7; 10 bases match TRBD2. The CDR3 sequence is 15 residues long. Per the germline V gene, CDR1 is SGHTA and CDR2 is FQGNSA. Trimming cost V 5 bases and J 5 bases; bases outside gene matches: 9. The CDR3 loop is CASSAGLAVFDEQYF. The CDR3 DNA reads TGTGCCAGCAGCGCCGGACTAGCGGTGTTCGACGAGCAGTACTTC.

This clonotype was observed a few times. The CDR3 nucleotides read TGTGCCACCAGTGGAGCCGGGGAGCTGTTTTTT. As protein: CATSGAGELFF. V is TRBV24-1 and J is TRBJ2-2; D unclear. V lost 5 bases, J lost 6 bases, and 3 bases lay in between. The CDR3 is 11 amino acids. Germline CDR1 reads KGHDR; CDR2 reads SFDVKD.

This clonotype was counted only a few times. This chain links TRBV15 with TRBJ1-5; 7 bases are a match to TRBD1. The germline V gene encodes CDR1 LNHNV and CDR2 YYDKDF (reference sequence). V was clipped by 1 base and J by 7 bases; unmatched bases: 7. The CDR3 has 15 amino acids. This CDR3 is CATSRAGTGEQPQHF. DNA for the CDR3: TGTGCCACCAGCAGAGCAGGAACAGGGGAGCAGCCCCAGCATTTT.

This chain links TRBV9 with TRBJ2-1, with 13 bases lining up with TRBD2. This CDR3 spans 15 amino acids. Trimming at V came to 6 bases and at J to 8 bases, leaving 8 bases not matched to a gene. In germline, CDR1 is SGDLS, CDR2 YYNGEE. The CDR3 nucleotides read TGTGCCAGCACCACTAGCGGGAGGGCCCACGATGAGCAGTTCTTC. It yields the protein CASTTSGRAHDEQFF.

CDR3 sequence (DNA): TGTGCCAGCAGCTTAAAGGACGGACGGAGCACAGATACGCAGTATTTT. This encodes CASSLKDGRSTDTQYF. V gene TRBV7-3 combines with J gene TRBJ2-3; D is ambiguous. The V and J ends lost 1 base and 0 bases respectively, with 11 bases between them. The V gene's germline CDR1 is SGHTA and CDR2 FQGTGA. The CDR3 spans 16 residues.

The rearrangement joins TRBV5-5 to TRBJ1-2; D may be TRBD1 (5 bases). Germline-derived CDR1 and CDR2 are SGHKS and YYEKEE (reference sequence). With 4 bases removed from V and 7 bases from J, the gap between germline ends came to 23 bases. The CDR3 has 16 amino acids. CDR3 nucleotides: TGTGCCAGCAGCCCGGGGATGGGACGGCGCGAGAGTGGCTACACCTTC. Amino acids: CASSPGMGRRESGYTF.

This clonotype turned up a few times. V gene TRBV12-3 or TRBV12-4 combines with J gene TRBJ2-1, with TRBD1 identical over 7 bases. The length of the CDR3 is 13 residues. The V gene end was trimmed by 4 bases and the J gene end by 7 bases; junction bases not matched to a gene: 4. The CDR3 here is CASSSTGPNEQFF. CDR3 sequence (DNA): TGTGCCAGCAGTTCGACAGGGCCTAATGAGCAGTTCTTC.

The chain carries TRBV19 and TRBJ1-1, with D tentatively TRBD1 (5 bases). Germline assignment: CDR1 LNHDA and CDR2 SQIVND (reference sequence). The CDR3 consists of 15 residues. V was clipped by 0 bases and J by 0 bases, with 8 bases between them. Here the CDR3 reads CASSIDGAVNTEAFF. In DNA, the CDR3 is TGTGCCAGTAGTATAGATGGGGCAGTGAACACTGAAGCTTTCTTT.

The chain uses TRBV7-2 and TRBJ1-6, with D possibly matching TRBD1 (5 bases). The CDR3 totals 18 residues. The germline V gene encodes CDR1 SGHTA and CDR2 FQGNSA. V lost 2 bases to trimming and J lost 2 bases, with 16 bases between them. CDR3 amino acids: CASSLSLAGTTYNSPLHF. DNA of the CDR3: TGTGCCAGCAGCTTATCCTTGGCAGGGACCACCTATAATTCACCCCTCCACTTT. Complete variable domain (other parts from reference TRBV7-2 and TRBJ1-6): GAGVSQSPSNKVTEKGKDVELRCDPISGHTALYWYRQSLGQGLEFLIYFQGNSAPDKSGLPSDRFSAERTGGSVSTLTIQRTQQEDSAVYLCASSLSLAGTTYNSPLHFGNGTRLTVT.

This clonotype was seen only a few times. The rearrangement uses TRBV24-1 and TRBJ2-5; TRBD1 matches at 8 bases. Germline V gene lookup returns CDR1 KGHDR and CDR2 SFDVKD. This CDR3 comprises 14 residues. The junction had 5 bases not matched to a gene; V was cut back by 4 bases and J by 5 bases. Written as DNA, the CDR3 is TGTGCCACCAGTGACGACAGGGGTCCGGAGACCCAGTACTTC. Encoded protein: CATSDDRGPETQYF.

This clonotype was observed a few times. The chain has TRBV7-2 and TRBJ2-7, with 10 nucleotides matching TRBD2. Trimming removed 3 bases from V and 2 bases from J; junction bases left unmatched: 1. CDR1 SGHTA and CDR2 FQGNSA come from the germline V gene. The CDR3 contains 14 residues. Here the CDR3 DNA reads TGTGCCAGCAGCTTGGGGACTAGCGCCTACGAGCAGTACTTC. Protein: CASSLGTSAYEQYF.

The CDR3 reads CASSLHTPGDGYTF. As DNA, the CDR3 is TGTGCCAGCAGCCTCCATACCCCTGGGGATGGCTACACCTTC. The chain is built from TRBV7-9 and TRBJ1-2; D gene ambiguous. CDR1 and CDR2 (germline): SEHNR, FQNEAQ (reference sequence). V dropped 5 bases and J dropped 6 bases, with 16 bases sitting between them. This CDR3 has 14 residues. Variable domain in full (rest from reference TRBV7-9 and TRBJ1-2): DTGVSQNPRHKITKRGQNVTFRCDPISEHNRLYWYRQTLGQGPEFLTYFQNEAQLEKSRLLSDRFSAERPKGSFSTLEIQRTEQGDSAMYLCASSLHTPGDGYTFGSGTRLTVV.

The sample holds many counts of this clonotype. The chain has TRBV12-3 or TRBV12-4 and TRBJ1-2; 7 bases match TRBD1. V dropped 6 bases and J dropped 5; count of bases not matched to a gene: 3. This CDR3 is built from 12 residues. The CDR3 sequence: CASRPGGYGYTF. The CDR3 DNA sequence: TGTGCCAGCAGACCAGGGGGATATGGCTACACCTTC.

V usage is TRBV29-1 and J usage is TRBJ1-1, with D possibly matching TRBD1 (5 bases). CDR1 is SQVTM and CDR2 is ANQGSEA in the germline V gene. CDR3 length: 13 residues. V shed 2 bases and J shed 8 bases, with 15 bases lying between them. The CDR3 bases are TGCAGCGTTGAACCCAGAGCCGGGGCCGAAGCTTTCTTT. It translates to CSVEPRAGAEAFF.